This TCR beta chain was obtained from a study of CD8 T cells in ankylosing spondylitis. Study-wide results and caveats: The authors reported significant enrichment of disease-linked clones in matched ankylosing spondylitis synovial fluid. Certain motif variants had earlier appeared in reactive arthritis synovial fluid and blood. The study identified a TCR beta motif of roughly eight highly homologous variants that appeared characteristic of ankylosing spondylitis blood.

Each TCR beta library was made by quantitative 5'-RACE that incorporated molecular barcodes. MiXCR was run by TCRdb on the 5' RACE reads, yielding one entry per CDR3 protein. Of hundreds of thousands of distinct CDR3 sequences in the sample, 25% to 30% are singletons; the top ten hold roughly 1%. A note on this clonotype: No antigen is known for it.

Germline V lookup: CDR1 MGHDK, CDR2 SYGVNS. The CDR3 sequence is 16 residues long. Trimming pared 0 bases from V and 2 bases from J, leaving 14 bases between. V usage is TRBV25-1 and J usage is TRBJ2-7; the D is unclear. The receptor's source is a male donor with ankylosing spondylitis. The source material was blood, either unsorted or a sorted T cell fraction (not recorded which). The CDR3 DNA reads TGTGCCAGCAGTGAATATTCCCATATTCGGACCTACGAGCAGTACGTC. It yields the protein CASSEYSHIRTYEQYV.